These 31 T cell receptor beta chains share one sample of origin, sequenced in a study of T cell changes during pregnancy in multiple sclerosis. Libraries were prepared by immunoSEQ multiplex PCR; TCRdb keeps only in-frame clonotypes and omits some of them. The sample contains some 140,000 clones, roughly 97% of which appear only once. This sample comprised peripheral blood, obtained after pregnancy. These receptors were taken from a female donor with multiple sclerosis, enrolled in a pregnancy study.

This chain links TRBV2 with TRBJ2-7; possibly TRBD2 for D (6 bases). The germline gives CDR1 SNHLY, CDR2 FYNNEI. The CDR3 covers 13 residues. V lost 3 bases, J lost 13 bases, and 19 bases lay in between. The CDR3 sequence: CASSDSSWGGIYF. For the CDR3, the DNA is TGTGCCAGCAGTGATAGTAGTTGGGGAGGAATCTACTTC. Drawing the rest from reference TRBV2 and TRBJ2-7, the complete variable domain is EPEVTQTPSHQVTQMGQEVILRCVPISNHLYFYWYRQILGQKVEFLVSFYNNEISEKSEIFDDQFSVERPDGSNFTLKIRSTKLEDSAMYFCASSDSSWGGIYFGPGTRLTVT.

Here the CDR3 DNA reads TGTGCCAGTAGTGGGCGGACATACAACTCCTACGAGCAGTACTTC. Its protein is CASSGRTYNSYEQYF. This sequence joins TRBV19 and TRBJ2-7; tentatively, D is TRBD1 (5 bases). The length of the CDR3 is 15 residues. The V and J ends lost 5 bases and 0 bases respectively, with 14 bases between them. The germline CDR1 and CDR2 sequences are LNHDA and SQIVND (reference sequence).

The chain has TRBV25-1 and TRBJ2-1; 9 bases are shared with TRBD1. This CDR3 is built from 16 residues. The V and J ends lost 4 bases and 9 bases, in that order; junction bases with no gene match: 13. Germline V gene data show CDR1 as MGHDK and CDR2 as SYGVNS. The CDR3 DNA sequence: TGTGCCAGCAGTGGCACCGGGACAGGGTTTCGAAGTGAGCAGTTCTTC. This codes for CASSGTGTGFRSEQFF. Full variable domain (rest looked up from reference TRBV25-1 and TRBJ2-1): EADIYQTPRYLVIGTGKKITLECSQTMGHDKMYWYQQDPGMELHLIHYSYGVNSTEKGDLSSESTVSRIRTEHFPLTLESARPSHTSQYLCASSGTGTGFRSEQFFGPGTRLTVL.

The chain joins TRBV6-5 to TRBJ1-2; possible D gene TRBD1, 6 bases. From germline, CDR1 is MNHEY and CDR2 SVGAGI. Trimming took 5 bases from V and 4 from J, leaving 14 bases between them. The CDR3 extends over 14 amino acids. The CDR3 DNA sequence: TGTGCCAGCAGTCCCAGACAGGCGGGCTATGGCTACACCTTC. This encodes CASSPRQAGYGYTF.

The sample holds one count of this clone. The chain combines TRBV7-8 with TRBJ2-2, with D possibly matching TRBD2 (5 bases). Germline-derived CDR1 and CDR2 are SGHVS and FQNEAQ. The CDR3 runs 17 residues. With 3 bases removed from V and 5 bases from J, the gap between germline ends came to 19 bases. The CDR3 DNA sequence: TGTGCCAGCAGCTTGGATCCAGGAGCGGAACGGACCGGGGAGCTGTTTTTT. Protein sequence: CASSLDPGAERTGELFF.

The genes are TRBV5-1 and TRBJ1-2, with a possible D match to TRBD1 (6 bases). Germline CDR1 SGHRS, CDR2 YFSETQ. The CDR3 is made up of 15 amino acids. V shed 0 bases and J shed 4 bases, with 13 bases lying between them. The CDR3 region is CASSLAGGAGYGYTF. The CDR3 bases are TGCGCCAGCAGCTTGGCCGGGGGGGCCGGCTATGGCTACACCTTC.

The V and J genes are TRBV27 and TRBJ2-7, with a possible D match to TRBD2 (5 bases). Trimming stripped 4 bases from V and 6 bases from J, with 25 bases between. The length of the CDR3 is 17 residues. Germline CDR1 MNHEY, CDR2 SMNVEV (reference sequence). CDR3 DNA sequence: TGTGCCAGCAGTTCCCTCGGCGGGCCGACCCCGTTTGCCGAGCAGTACTTC. It translates to CASSSLGGPTPFAEQYF.

The CDR3 here is CASSSPDSFLAGGPGDTQYF. The CDR3 DNA follows: TGTGCCAGCAGCTCACCAGACTCCTTCCTAGCGGGAGGGCCCGGGGATACGCAGTATTTT. This sequence joins TRBV13 and TRBJ2-3; TRBD2 agrees at 12 bases. Germline CDR1 is PRHDT and CDR2 is FYEKMQ (reference sequence). The length of the CDR3 is 20 residues. The ends lost 4 bases at V and 6 bases at J; junction bases unmatched: 20.

The chain couples TRBV19 to TRBJ1-1; possibly TRBD1 for D (6 bases). The CDR3 totals 14 residues. Germline lookup yields CDR1 LNHDA and CDR2 SQIVND (reference sequence). Trimming cost V 5 bases and J 1 base, with 11 bases left between them. The CDR3 DNA sequence: TGTGCCAGTAGTTATGGGACACAGAACACTGAAGCTTTCTTT. Amino acid sequence: CASSYGTQNTEAFF.

The V gene is TRBV11-2, the J gene TRBJ2-1; TRBD2 aligns across 12 bases. Germline V gene lookup returns CDR1 SGHAT and CDR2 FQNNGV. The ends lost 5 bases at V and 4 bases at J; junction bases unmatched: 6. This CDR3 has 16 amino acids. The DNA of the CDR3 is TGTGCCAGCAGCCACGGACTAGCGGGATCATACAATGAGCAGTTCTTC. Translation gives CASSHGLAGSYNEQFF.

The J gene is TRBJ2-6, the V gene TRBV9; D is perhaps TRBD1 (5 bases). The CDR3 totals 18 residues. Germline lookup yields CDR1 SGDLS and CDR2 YYNGEE. Trimming pared 0 bases from V and 1 base from J, leaving 14 bases between. The CDR3 protein is CASSVGQHPRSGANVLTF. The CDR3 bases are TGTGCCAGCAGCGTAGGACAGCACCCTCGATCTGGGGCCAACGTCCTGACTTTC.

The gene calls are TRBV14 and TRBJ2-5, with TRBD2 identical over 7 bases. Germline lookup yields CDR1 SGHDN and CDR2 FVKESK. Trimming took 4 bases from V and 4 from J; bases not matched to a gene: 9. The length of the CDR3 is 15 residues. DNA of the CDR3: TGTGCCAGCAGCCCTCGGGGAGGGCGGGCAGAGACCCAGTACTTC. Its translation is CASSPRGGRAETQYF.

The chain employs TRBV27 and TRBJ2-3, with 7 bases that match TRBD2. Per germline, CDR1 MNHEY and CDR2 SMNVEV (reference sequence). V trimming: 4 bases; J trimming: 4 bases; junction bases outside the gene matches: 8. The CDR3 consists of 15 residues. CDR3 in DNA: TGTGCCAGCAGTTCAAGGACTAGTTGGGCAGATACGCAGTATTTT. Amino acids: CASSSRTSWADTQYF.

The V and J genes are TRBV9 and TRBJ2-7; 7 nucleotides agree with TRBD1. Losses at the gene ends were 3 bases for V and 6 bases for J; bases not matched to a gene: 3. The germline gives CDR1 SGDLS, CDR2 YYNGEE. This CDR3 region has 12 residues. CDR3 residues: CASSGQGSEQYF. The CDR3 DNA sequence: TGTGCCAGCAGCGGACAGGGCAGCGAGCAGTACTTC.

The V gene is TRBV4-2, the J gene TRBJ2-1; the match to TRBD2 covers 9 bases. This CDR3 is 18 amino acids long. CDR1 is LGHNA and CDR2 is YNFKEQ in the germline V gene. Trimming at V came to 1 base and at J to 5 bases, leaving 12 bases not matched to a gene. CDR3 bases: TGTGCCAGCAGCCAAGGGGCCGGCTGGCTAGCGGGAAACAATGAGCAGTTCTTC. This gives the protein CASSQGAGWLAGNNEQFF.

The chain joins TRBV7-2 to TRBJ2-7, with 7 bases that match TRBD1. Losses at the gene ends were 1 base for V and 4 bases for J; bases not matched to a gene: 4. Per germline, CDR1 SGHTA and CDR2 FQGNSA. This CDR3 spans 14 amino acids. The CDR3 protein is CASSLEGGRYEQYF. For the CDR3, the DNA is TGTGCCAGCAGCTTAGAAGGGGGCCGTTACGAGCAGTACTTC.

On this clone: This sample also contains other DNA sequences that code for the same CDR3. The chain recombines TRBV9 with TRBJ2-1; D perhaps matches TRBD1 (6 bases). Germline-derived CDR1 and CDR2 are SGDLS and YYNGEE. V gave up 2 bases and J gave up 1 base, with 10 bases separating them. The CDR3 covers 15 residues. CDR3 in DNA: TGTGCCAGCAGCGTCGCAGGGGATTCCTACAATGAGCAGTTCTTC. Translation: CASSVAGDSYNEQFF.

The rearrangement joins TRBV5-4 to TRBJ2-7, with TRBD2 identical over 14 bases. Germline V gene lookup returns CDR1 SGHNT and CDR2 YYREEE (reference sequence). The trim removed 4 bases at V and 7 bases at J, leaving 13 bases unmatched. This CDR3 is 17 amino acids long. In nucleotides, the CDR3 is TGTGCCAGCAGCATCTCCGGGACTAGCGGGAGAACGGCGGAGCAGTACTTC. As protein: CASSISGTSGRTAEQYF.

This chain links TRBV4-2 with TRBJ2-7, with 10 bases fitting TRBD2. Germline CDR1 LGHNA, CDR2 YNFKEQ. V gave up 1 base and J gave up 4 bases; unmatched junction bases: 10. The length of the CDR3 is 17 residues. CDR3 in amino acids: CASSQAGEREGRYEQYF. The CDR3 bases are TGTGCCAGCAGCCAAGCTGGGGAGCGGGAGGGCCGGTACGAGCAGTACTTC.

The J gene is TRBJ2-3, the V gene TRBV9; 7 bases fit TRBD1. Germline V gene data show CDR1 as SGDLS and CDR2 as YYNGEE. Trimming at V came to 4 bases and at J to 2 bases, leaving 13 bases not matched to a gene. The CDR3 loop spans 17 amino acids. For the CDR3, the DNA is TGTGCCAGCAGCCCGCGTACTGGGGGACAGTTCACAGATACGCAGTATTTT. This translates into CASSPRTGGQFTDTQYF.

This chain links TRBV2 with TRBJ1-2; D might be TRBD1 (5 bases). The length of the CDR3 is 13 residues. CDR1 and CDR2 (germline): SNHLY, FYNNEI. Trimming stripped 4 bases from V and 0 bases from J, with 6 bases between. The CDR3: CASSGQSNYGYTF. The CDR3 nucleotides read TGTGCCAGCAGTGGACAGTCTAACTATGGCTACACCTTC. Full variable domain (remainder filled in from reference TRBV2 and TRBJ1-2): EPEVTQTPSHQVTQMGQEVILRCVPISNHLYFYWYRQILGQKVEFLVSFYNNEISEKSEIFDDQFSVERPDGSNFTLKIRSTKLEDSAMYFCASSGQSNYGYTFGSGTRLTVV.

The chain recombines TRBV9 with TRBJ2-7; 8 nucleotides match TRBD1. Germline lookup yields CDR1 SGDLS and CDR2 YYNGEE. Unmatched junction bases numbered 9, after V lost 4 bases and J lost 3 bases. The CDR3 has 15 amino acids. CDR3 bases: TGTGCCAGCAGCCCGGAGGGGGGACAGGACTACGAGCAGTACTTC. Protein product: CASSPEGGQDYEQYF. The variable domain in full, completed from reference TRBV9 and TRBJ2-7, reads DSGVTQTPKHLITATGQRVTLRCSPRSGDLSVYWYQQSLDQGLQFLIQYYNGEERAKGNILERFSAQQFPDLHSELNLSSLELGDSALYFCASSPEGGQDYEQYFGPGTRLTVT.

The gene calls are TRBV13 and TRBJ2-5; D gene unclear. The germline V gene encodes CDR1 PRHDT and CDR2 FYEKMQ (reference sequence). The CDR3 is 14 residues long. The V end was cut by 5 bases, the J end by 6 bases, with 16 bases between. This chain's CDR3 is CASSPFFRSQTQYF. Here the CDR3 DNA reads TGTGCCAGCAGCCCCTTTTTCCGTTCCCAGACCCAGTACTTC.

The J gene is TRBJ1-5, the V gene TRBV5-8; D is perhaps TRBD1 (5 bases). CDR1 is SGHTS and CDR2 is YDEGEE in the germline V gene. V gave up 3 bases and J gave up 0 bases, with 10 bases separating them. CDR3 size: 15 residues. CDR3 residues: CASSYTGNSNQPQHF. CDR3 DNA: TGTGCCAGCAGCTACACAGGTAATAGCAATCAGCCCCAGCATTTT.

This chain joins TRBV30 and TRBJ1-2; D perhaps matches TRBD1 (6 bases). The CDR3 totals 13 residues. V lost 0 bases and J lost 7, with 12 bases in between. Germline CDR1 and CDR2: GTSNPN and SVGIG (reference sequence). CDR3 nucleotides: TGTGCCTGGAGTGTAGGGGGGGGCCCTGGCTACACCTTC. Its translation is CAWSVGGGPGYTF.

The CDR3 DNA is TGTGCCAGCAGTTTGTCGGGACTTGGGCCCGATGAGCAGTTCTTC. Translation gives CASSLSGLGPDEQFF. V and J are TRBV27 and TRBJ2-1; maybe TRBD2 (6 bases). Deletions cut 3 bases from V and 8 bases from J, with 17 bases between. This CDR3 contains 15 residues. Germline V gene data show CDR1 as MNHEY and CDR2 as SMNVEV (reference sequence).

V is TRBV6-5 and J is TRBJ2-7; 9 bases fit TRBD1. Per the germline V gene, CDR1 is MNHEY and CDR2 is SVGAGI. There are 14 residues in the CDR3. Trimming at V came to 4 bases and at J to 2 bases, leaving 3 bases not matched to a gene. The CDR3: CASSSTGGPYEQYF. The DNA for the CDR3 is TGTGCCAGCAGTTCGACAGGGGGACCCTACGAGCAGTACTTC.

This sequence joins TRBV7-9 and TRBJ2-7; 8 bases map to TRBD2. After removal of 5 bases from V and 5 bases from J, the junction contained 11 bases not matched to a gene. The V gene's germline CDR1 is SEHNR and CDR2 FQNEAQ (reference sequence). This CDR3 contains 15 residues. This CDR3 reads CASSRSGTSKDEQYF. The CDR3 DNA reads as TGTGCCAGCAGCCGATCAGGGACTAGTAAGGACGAGCAGTACTTC.

V and J are TRBV13 and TRBJ1-1; TRBD1 agrees at 8 bases. V was clipped by 0 bases and J by 1 base; unmatched bases: 7. Germline CDR1 and CDR2: PRHDT and FYEKMQ (reference sequence). The CDR3 sequence is 17 residues long. The CDR3 DNA sequence: TGTGCCAGCAGCTTAGGGAGACAGGGGCCTTCGAACACTGAAGCTTTCTTT. This codes for CASSLGRQGPSNTEAFF.

The rearrangement uses TRBV27 and TRBJ2-1; TRBD2 matches 10 bases. This CDR3 region has 17 residues. CDR1 and CDR2 from the germline V gene are MNHEY and SMNVEV (reference sequence). The V gene end was trimmed by 5 bases and the J gene end by 4 bases; junction bases not matched to a gene: 11. CDR3 residues: CASSTRLAGSLYNEQFF. The DNA of the CDR3 is TGTGCCAGCAGTACCCGACTAGCGGGTTCCCTATACAATGAGCAGTTCTTC.

This chain uses TRBV7-9 with TRBJ1-2, with D hard to call. Trimming removed 3 bases from V and 2 bases from J, with 10 bases in between. This CDR3 spans 14 amino acids. Germline loops: CDR1 SEHNR, CDR2 FQNEAQ (reference sequence). The CDR3 bases are TGTGCCAGCAGCTTGCCCCAGATGAACTATGGCTACACCTTC. Protein product: CASSLPQMNYGYTF.